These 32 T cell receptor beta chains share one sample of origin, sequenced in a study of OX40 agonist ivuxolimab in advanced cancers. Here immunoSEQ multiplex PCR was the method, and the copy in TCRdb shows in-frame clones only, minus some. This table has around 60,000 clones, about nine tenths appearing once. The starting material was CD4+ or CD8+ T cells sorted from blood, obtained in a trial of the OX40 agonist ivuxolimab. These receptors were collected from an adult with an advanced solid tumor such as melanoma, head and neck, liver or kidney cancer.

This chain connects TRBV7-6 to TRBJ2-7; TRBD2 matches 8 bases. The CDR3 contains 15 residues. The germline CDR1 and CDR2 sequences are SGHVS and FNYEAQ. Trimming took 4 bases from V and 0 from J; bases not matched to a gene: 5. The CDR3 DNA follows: TGTGCCAGCAGCTCGTTGGCGGGAGGCTCCTACGAGCAGTACTTC. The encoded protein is CASSSLAGGSYEQYF.

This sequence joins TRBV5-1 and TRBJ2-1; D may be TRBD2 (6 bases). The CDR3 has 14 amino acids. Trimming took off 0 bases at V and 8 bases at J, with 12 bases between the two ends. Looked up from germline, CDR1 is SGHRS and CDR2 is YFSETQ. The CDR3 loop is CASSLDVPGDEQFF. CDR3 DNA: TGCGCCAGCAGCTTGGATGTCCCGGGGGATGAGCAGTTCTTC.

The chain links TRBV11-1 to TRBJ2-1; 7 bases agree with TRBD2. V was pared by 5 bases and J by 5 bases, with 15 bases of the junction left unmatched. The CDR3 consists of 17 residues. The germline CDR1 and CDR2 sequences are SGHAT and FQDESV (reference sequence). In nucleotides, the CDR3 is TGTGCCAGCAGCAAATTTTCGGCGGGAGTGTCCCACAATGAGCAGTTCTTC. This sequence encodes CASSKFSAGVSHNEQFF.

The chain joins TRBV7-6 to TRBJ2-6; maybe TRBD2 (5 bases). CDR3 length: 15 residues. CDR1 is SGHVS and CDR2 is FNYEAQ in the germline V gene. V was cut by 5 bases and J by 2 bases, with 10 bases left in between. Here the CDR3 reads CASSDRGTGANVLTF. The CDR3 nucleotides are TGTGCCAGCAGCGATCGGGGTACTGGGGCCAACGTCCTGACTTTC.

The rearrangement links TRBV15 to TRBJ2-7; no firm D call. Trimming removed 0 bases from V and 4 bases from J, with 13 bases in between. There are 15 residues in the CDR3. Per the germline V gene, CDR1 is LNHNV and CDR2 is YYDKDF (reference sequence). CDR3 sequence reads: CATSRDSTPGYEQYF. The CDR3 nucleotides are TGTGCCACCAGCAGAGATTCGACCCCTGGGTACGAGCAGTACTTC.

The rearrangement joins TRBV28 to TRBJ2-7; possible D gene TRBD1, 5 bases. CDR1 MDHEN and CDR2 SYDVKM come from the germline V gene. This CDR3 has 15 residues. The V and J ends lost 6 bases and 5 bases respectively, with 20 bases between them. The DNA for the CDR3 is TGTGCCAGCAGGATCACTTACCAGGGTTTGCACGAGCAGTACTTC. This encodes CASRITYQGLHEQYF.

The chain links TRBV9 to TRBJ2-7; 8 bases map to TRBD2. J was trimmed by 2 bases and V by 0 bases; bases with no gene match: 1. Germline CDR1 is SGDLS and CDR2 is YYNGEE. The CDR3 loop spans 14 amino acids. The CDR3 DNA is TGTGCCAGCAGCGTAGCGGGAGGGACCTACGAGCAGTACTTC. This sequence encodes CASSVAGGTYEQYF.

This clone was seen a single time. This CDR3 reads CASVWGTEAFF. The CDR3 DNA reads TGTGCCAGCGTTTGGGGCACTGAAGCTTTCTTT. The rearrangement links TRBV27 to TRBJ1-1; D is uncertain. Germline CDR1 MNHEY, CDR2 SMNVEV (reference sequence). CDR3 length: 11 residues. V dropped 8 bases and J dropped 4 bases, with 8 bases sitting between them.

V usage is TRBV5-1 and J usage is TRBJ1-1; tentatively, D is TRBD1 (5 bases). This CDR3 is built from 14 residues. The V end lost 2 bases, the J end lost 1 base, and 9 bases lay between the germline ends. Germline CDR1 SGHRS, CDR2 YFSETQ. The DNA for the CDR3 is TGCGCCAGCAGCTTAGGGGATGCGAACACTGAAGCTTTCTTT. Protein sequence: CASSLGDANTEAFF.

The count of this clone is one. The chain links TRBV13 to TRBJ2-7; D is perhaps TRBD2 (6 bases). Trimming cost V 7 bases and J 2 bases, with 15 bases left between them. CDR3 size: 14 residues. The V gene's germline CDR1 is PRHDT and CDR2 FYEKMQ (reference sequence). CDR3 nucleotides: TGTGCCAGCACCCTAGCGCAACGCCCCTACGAGCAGTACTTC. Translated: CASTLAQRPYEQYF.

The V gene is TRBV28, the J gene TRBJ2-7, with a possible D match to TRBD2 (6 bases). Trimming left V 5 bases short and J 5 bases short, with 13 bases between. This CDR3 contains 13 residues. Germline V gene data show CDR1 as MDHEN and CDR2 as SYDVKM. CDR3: CASSAGIRDEQYF. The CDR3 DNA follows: TGTGCCAGCAGTGCGGGGATTCGGGACGAGCAGTACTTC. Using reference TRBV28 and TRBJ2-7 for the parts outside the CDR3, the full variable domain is DVKVTQSSRYLVKRTGEKVFLECVQDMDHENMFWYRQDPGLGLRLIYFSYDVKMKEKGDIPEGYSVSREKKERFSLILESASTNQTSMYLCASSAGIRDEQYFGPGTRLTVT.

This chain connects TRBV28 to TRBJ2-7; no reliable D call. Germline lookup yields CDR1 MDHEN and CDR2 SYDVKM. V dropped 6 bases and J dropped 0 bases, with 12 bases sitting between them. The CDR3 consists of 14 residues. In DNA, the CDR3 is TGTGCCAGCAGGGAGCTGGGCAGCTCCTACGAGCAGTACTTC. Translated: CASRELGSSYEQYF.

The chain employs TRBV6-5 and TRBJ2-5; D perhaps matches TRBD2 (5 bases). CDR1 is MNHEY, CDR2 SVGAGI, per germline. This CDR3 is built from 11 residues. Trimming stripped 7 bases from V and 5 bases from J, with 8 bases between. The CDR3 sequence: CASIRGETQYF. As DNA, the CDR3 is TGTGCCAGCATCCGAGGGGAGACCCAGTACTTC.

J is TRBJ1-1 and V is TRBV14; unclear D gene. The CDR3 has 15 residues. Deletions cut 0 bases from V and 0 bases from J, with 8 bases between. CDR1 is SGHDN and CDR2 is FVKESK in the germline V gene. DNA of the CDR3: TGTGCCAGCAGCCAAGATGCGAGTATGAACACTGAAGCTTTCTTT. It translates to CASSQDASMNTEAFF.

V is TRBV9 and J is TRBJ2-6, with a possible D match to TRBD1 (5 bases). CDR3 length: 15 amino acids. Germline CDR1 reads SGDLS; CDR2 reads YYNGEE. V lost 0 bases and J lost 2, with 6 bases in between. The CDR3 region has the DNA TGTGCCAGCAGCGTAGAGGGGCCTGGGGCCAACGTCCTGACTTTC. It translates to CASSVEGPGANVLTF. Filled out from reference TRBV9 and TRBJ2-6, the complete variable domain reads DSGVTQTPKHLITATGQRVTLRCSPRSGDLSVYWYQQSLDQGLQFLIQYYNGEERAKGNILERFSAQQFPDLHSELNLSSLELGDSALYFCASSVEGPGANVLTFGAGSRLTVL.

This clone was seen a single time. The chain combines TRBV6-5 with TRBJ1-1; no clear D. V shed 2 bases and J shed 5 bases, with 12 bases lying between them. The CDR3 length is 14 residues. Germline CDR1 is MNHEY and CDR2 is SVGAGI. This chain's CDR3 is CASSYDAAATEAFF. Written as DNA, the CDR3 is TGTGCCAGCAGTTACGACGCTGCGGCAACTGAAGCTTTCTTT.

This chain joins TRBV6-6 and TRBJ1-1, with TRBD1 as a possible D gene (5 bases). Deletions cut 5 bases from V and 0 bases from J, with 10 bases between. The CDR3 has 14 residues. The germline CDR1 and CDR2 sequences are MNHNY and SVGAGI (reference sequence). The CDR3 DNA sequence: TGTGCCAGCAGTCAGACAGCTCTGAACACTGAAGCTTTCTTT. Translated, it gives CASSQTALNTEAFF.

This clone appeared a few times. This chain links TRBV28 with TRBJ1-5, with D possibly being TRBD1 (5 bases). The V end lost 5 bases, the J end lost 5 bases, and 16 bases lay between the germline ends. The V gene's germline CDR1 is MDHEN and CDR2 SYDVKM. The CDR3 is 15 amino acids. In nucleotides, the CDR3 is TGTGCCAGCAGTATCCGGGGACCTGGGGATCAGCCCCAGCATTTT. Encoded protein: CASSIRGPGDQPQHF.

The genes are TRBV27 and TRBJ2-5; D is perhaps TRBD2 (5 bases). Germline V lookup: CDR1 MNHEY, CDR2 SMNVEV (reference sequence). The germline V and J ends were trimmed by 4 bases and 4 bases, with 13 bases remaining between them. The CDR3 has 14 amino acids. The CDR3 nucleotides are TGTGCCAGCAGTTGGACTGGGGAAGTAGAGACCCAGTACTTC. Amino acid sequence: CASSWTGEVETQYF.

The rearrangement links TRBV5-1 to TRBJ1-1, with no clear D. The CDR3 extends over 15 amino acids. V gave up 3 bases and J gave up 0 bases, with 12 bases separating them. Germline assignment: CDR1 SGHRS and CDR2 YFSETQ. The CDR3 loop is CASSYANYLNTEAFF. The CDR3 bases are TGCGCCAGCAGCTACGCAAATTATCTGAACACTGAAGCTTTCTTT.

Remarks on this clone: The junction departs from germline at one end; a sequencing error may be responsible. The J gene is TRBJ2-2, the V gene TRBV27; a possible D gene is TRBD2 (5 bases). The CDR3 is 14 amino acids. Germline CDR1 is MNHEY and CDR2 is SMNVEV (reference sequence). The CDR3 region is CASNPHPNTGEPFF. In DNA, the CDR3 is TGTGCCAGCAACCCACATCCCAACACCGGGGAGCCGTTTTTT.

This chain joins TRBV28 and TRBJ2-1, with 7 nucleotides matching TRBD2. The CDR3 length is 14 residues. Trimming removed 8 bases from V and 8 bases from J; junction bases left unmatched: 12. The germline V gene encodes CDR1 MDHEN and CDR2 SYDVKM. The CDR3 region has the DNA TGTGCCAGCGGGTTAAGCGGGATTACCCATGAGCAGTTCTTC. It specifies CASGLSGITHEQFF.

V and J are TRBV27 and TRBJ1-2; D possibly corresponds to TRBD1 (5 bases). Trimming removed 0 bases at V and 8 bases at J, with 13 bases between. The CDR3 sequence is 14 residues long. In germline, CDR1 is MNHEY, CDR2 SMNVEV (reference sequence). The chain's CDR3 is CASSLSEARGGYTF. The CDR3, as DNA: TGTGCCAGCAGTTTATCGGAGGCAAGGGGAGGCTACACCTTC.

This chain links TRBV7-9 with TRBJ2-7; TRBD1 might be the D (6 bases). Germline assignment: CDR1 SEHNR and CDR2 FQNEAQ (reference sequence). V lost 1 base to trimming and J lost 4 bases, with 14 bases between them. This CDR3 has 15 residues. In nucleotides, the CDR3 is TGTGCCAGCAGCTTAGTGAGCCTACAGGGATACGAGCAGTACTTC. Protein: CASSLVSLQGYEQYF. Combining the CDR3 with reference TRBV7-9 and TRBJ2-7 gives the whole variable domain DTGVSQNPRHKITKRGQNVTFRCDPISEHNRLYWYRQTLGQGPEFLTYFQNEAQLEKSRLLSDRFSAERPKGSFSTLEIQRTEQGDSAMYLCASSLVSLQGYEQYFGPGTRLTVT.

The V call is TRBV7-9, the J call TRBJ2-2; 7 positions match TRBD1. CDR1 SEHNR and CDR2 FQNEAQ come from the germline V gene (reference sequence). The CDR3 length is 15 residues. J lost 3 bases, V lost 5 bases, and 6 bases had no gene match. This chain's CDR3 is CASSPRQGDTGELFF. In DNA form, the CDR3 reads TGTGCCAGCAGCCCTCGTCAGGGGGACACCGGGGAGCTGTTTTTT.

The DNA for the CDR3 is TGTGCCAGCAGTTTATGGGACGGGACTGAAGCTTTCTTT. Its protein is CASSLWDGTEAFF. This rearrangement joins TRBV6-1 to TRBJ1-1; TRBD1 might be the D (5 bases). Trimming pared 5 bases from V and 5 bases from J, leaving 12 bases between. Germline-derived CDR1 and CDR2 are MNHNS and SASEGT. CDR3 length equals 13 residues.

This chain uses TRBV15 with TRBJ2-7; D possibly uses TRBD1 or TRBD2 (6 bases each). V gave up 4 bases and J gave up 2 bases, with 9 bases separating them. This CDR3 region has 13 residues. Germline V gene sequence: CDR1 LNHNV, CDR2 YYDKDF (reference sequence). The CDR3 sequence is CATSTEGAYEQYF. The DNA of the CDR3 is TGTGCCACCAGCACGGAGGGGGCCTACGAGCAGTACTTC.

The CDR3 region has the DNA TGCGCCAGCAGCCTAGGAGGGTCGGGCCCAGATACGCAGTATTTT. This codes for CASSLGGSGPDTQYF. The chain employs TRBV4-3 and TRBJ2-3, with D possibly matching TRBD2 (6 bases). This CDR3 spans 15 amino acids. Germline values: CDR1 LGHNA, CDR2 YSLEER. V lost 4 bases and J 4 bases, leaving 15 bases between the germline ends.

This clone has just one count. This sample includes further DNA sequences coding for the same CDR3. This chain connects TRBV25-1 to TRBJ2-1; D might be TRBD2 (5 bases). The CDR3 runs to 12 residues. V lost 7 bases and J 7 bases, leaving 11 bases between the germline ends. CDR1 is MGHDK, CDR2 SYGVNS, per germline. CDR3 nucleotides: TGTGCCAGCACGGCGCCGGGGAATGAGCAGTTCTTC. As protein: CASTAPGNEQFF.

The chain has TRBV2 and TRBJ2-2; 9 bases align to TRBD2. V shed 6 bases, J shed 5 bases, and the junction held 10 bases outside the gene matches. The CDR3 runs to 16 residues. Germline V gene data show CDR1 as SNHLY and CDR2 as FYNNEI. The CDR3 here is CASRGVAGDRTGELFF. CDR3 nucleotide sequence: TGTGCCAGCAGAGGAGTAGCGGGAGATCGTACCGGGGAGCTGTTTTTT.

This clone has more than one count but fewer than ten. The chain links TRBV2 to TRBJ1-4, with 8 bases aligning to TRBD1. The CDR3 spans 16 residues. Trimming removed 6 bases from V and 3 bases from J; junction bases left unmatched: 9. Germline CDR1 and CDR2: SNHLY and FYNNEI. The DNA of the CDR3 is TGTGCCAGCAGATTGTCAACGGACAGGGCTAATGAAAAACTGTTTTTT. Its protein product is CASRLSTDRANEKLFF.

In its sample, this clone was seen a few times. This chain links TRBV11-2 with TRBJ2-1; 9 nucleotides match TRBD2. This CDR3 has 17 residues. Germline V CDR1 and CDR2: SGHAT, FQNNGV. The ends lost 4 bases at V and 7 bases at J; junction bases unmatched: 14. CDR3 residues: CASSSPQAGGVGNEQFF. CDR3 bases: TGTGCCAGCAGCTCACCACAAGCGGGAGGAGTTGGAAATGAGCAGTTCTTC.